The 22 T cell receptor beta chains below were found in one sample sequenced in a study of blood T cell repertoires in COVID-19. Produced via immunoSEQ multiplex PCR; TCRdb's table is partial and in-frame only. The sample has 450,000 to 600,000 clones; around 90% are singletons. Sequenced: PBMCs or T cells enriched from blood (not recorded which). The receptors here all came from a woman in her late teens or twenties who had recovered from COVID-19.

The V and J genes are TRBV11-3 and TRBJ1-2; TRBD1 aligns across 7 bases. This CDR3 is built from 13 residues. Looked up from germline, CDR1 is SGHNT and CDR2 is YENEEA. The V and J ends lost 4 bases and 8 bases, in that order; junction bases with no gene match: 7. The CDR3 is CASSSGGGGGYTF. In DNA form, the CDR3 reads TGTGCCAGCAGCTCAGGAGGGGGCGGCGGCTACACCTTC.

In its sample, this clone was seen a few times. CDR3 DNA: TGTGCCAGCAGTGAAGCTGGGATTTACAGGGGGACATCGACCTACAATGAGCAGTTCTTC. The encoded protein is CASSEAGIYRGTSTYNEQFF. The chain has TRBV2 and TRBJ2-1, with 8 bases lining up with TRBD1. The CDR3 covers 20 residues. V dropped 0 bases and J dropped 2; count of bases not matched to a gene: 15. CDR1 SNHLY and CDR2 FYNNEI come from the germline V gene.

The chain recombines TRBV18 with TRBJ1-4, with TRBD1 matching 7 bases. V was pared by 1 base and J by 4 bases, with 3 bases of the junction left unmatched. Germline V lookup: CDR1 KGHSH, CDR2 LQKENI. The CDR3 loop spans 15 amino acids. The CDR3 DNA is TGTGCCAGCTCACCACAGACAGGGAATAATGAAAAACTGTTTTTT. The encoded protein is CASSPQTGNNEKLFF.

V usage is TRBV2 and J usage is TRBJ1-1; D not certain. The CDR3 has 14 amino acids. V lost 3 bases and J lost 0, with 8 bases in between. Germline V gene data show CDR1 as SNHLY and CDR2 as FYNNEI. CDR3 sequence: CASSDRALNTEAFF. The CDR3 coding sequence is TGTGCCAGCAGTGACCGCGCCCTGAACACTGAAGCTTTCTTT.

The chain joins TRBV11-3 to TRBJ2-2, with 9 nucleotides matching TRBD1. Looked up from germline, CDR1 is SGHNT and CDR2 is YENEEA. Trimming removed 1 base from V and 2 bases from J; junction bases left unmatched: 2. The CDR3 runs to 16 residues. The CDR3 DNA sequence: TGTGCCAGCAGCTTAGTGGGACAGGGCAACACCGGGGAGCTGTTTTTT. Residues: CASSLVGQGNTGELFF.

CDR3: CASSQNSPLHF. The DNA of the CDR3 is TGTGCCAGCAGCCAGAATTCACCCCTCCACTTT. The chain recombines TRBV5-6 with TRBJ1-6, with D unresolved. The CDR3 has 11 amino acids. The germline V and J ends were trimmed by 4 bases and 7 bases, with 3 bases remaining between them. CDR1 is SGHDT and CDR2 is YYEEEE in the germline V gene.

This sequence joins TRBV4-1 and TRBJ2-1; 11 nucleotides agree with TRBD1. After removal of 6 bases from V and 6 bases from J, the junction contained 7 bases not matched to a gene. The CDR3 totals 15 residues. CDR1 and CDR2 from the germline V gene are MGHRA and YSYEKL. The CDR3 coding sequence is TGCGCCAGCAGTCCCGGGACAGGGGGGTCCAATGAGCAGTTCTTC. Translating gives CASSPGTGGSNEQFF.

The gene calls are TRBV28 and TRBJ2-3; 7 bases align to TRBD2. There are 16 residues in the CDR3. Germline CDR1 is MDHEN and CDR2 is SYDVKM. Trimming took 6 bases from V and 2 from J; bases not matched to a gene: 11. This CDR3 reads CASSPLGRGDTDTQYF. The CDR3, as DNA: TGTGCCAGCAGCCCCCTGGGACGGGGGGACACAGATACGCAGTATTTT.

The DNA of the CDR3 is TGTGCCAGTACCGGGGGGGACGAGACCCAGTACTTC. As protein: CASTGGDETQYF. This sequence joins TRBV19 and TRBJ2-5; 8 bases are shared with TRBD2. Germline V gene data show CDR1 as LNHDA and CDR2 as SQIVND (reference sequence). The CDR3 is 12 residues long. Trimming at V came to 7 bases and at J to 5 bases, leaving 3 bases not matched to a gene. The full variable domain, its missing parts supplied by reference TRBV19 and TRBJ2-5, is DGGITQSPKYLFRKEGQNVTLSCEQNLNHDAMYWYRQDPGQGLRLIYYSQIVNDFQKGDIAEGYSVSREKKESFPLTVTSAQKNPTAFYLCASTGGDETQYFGPGTRLLVL.

V and J are TRBV10-3 and TRBJ2-3, with TRBD1 as a possible D gene (6 bases). CDR1 ENHRY and CDR2 SYGVKD come from the germline V gene. The CDR3 is 18 amino acids. Trimming pared 1 base from V and 4 bases from J, leaving 21 bases between. The CDR3 nucleotides read TGTGCCATCAGTGAGTACTTGAGTGGTGTGGGGGCTCCAGATACGCAGTATTTT. Amino acids: CAISEYLSGVGAPDTQYF.

This chain joins TRBV7-3 and TRBJ1-1; D is uncertain. CDR3 length: 13 amino acids. V lost 2 bases and J 6 bases, leaving 10 bases between the germline ends. Germline V gene data show CDR1 as SGHTA and CDR2 as FQGTGA. The CDR3 is CASSLGRNSEAFF. The CDR3 coding sequence is TGTGCCAGCAGCTTAGGGAGGAATTCTGAAGCTTTCTTT.

The chain carries TRBV7-9 and TRBJ1-6; D is ambiguous. V was shortened by 1 base and J by 6 bases, with 7 bases between the two germline ends. CDR1 SEHNR and CDR2 FQNEAQ come from the germline V gene (reference sequence). This CDR3 is built from 14 residues. CDR3 sequence: CASSLDAGNSPLHF. As DNA, the CDR3 is TGTGCCAGCAGCTTAGATGCGGGTAATTCACCCCTCCACTTT. The whole variable domain, filled in from reference TRBV7-9 and TRBJ1-6, reads DTGVSQNPRHKITKRGQNVTFRCDPISEHNRLYWYRQTLGQGPEFLTYFQNEAQLEKSRLLSDRFSAERPKGSFSTLEIQRTEQGDSAMYLCASSLDAGNSPLHFGNGTRLTVT.

Only a few counts were recorded for this clone. Other DNA sequences in the same sample also yield this CDR3. The V call is TRBV28, the J call TRBJ2-7; D possibly corresponds to TRBD1 (6 bases). Germline V gives CDR1 MDHEN, CDR2 SYDVKM. The CDR3 totals 14 residues. The V end lost 6 bases, the J end lost 1 base, and 13 bases lay between the germline ends. The CDR3 nucleotides read TGTGCCAGCAGCCTGTCACAGGGATCCTACGAGCAGTACTTC. Its translation is CASSLSQGSYEQYF.

The table lists this clone with a count of one. The V gene is TRBV10-3, the J gene TRBJ1-1, with D tentatively TRBD1 (5 bases). Germline values: CDR1 ENHRY, CDR2 SYGVKD. There are 14 residues in the CDR3. V was cut by 2 bases and J by 1 base, with 8 bases left in between. As DNA, the CDR3 is TGTGCCATCAGTGAGGGGGCGACGAACACTGAAGCTTTCTTT. Its translation: CAISEGATNTEAFF.

The V gene is TRBV27, the J gene TRBJ1-2, with D possibly TRBD1 on 6 matching bases. Trimming removed 3 bases from V and 2 bases from J, with 7 bases in between. The CDR3 is 13 amino acids. The germline V gene encodes CDR1 MNHEY and CDR2 SMNVEV (reference sequence). Written as DNA, the CDR3 is TGTGCCAGCAGTTTTGGGACAAACTATGGCTACACCTTC. It specifies CASSFGTNYGYTF.

This chain links TRBV29-1 with TRBJ1-2; 8 bases line up with TRBD1. This CDR3 contains 11 residues. Per germline, CDR1 SQVTM and CDR2 ANQGSEA. The V and J ends lost 6 bases and 8 bases, in that order; junction bases with no gene match: 5. The CDR3 nucleotides read TGCAGCGTGCAGGGGGCGAGGGGCTACACCTTC. It translates to CSVQGARGYTF. Supplemented by reference TRBV29-1 and TRBJ1-2, the full variable domain reads SAVISQKPSRDICQRGTSLTIQCQVDSQVTMMFWYRQQPGQSLTLIATANQGSEATYESGFVIDKFPISRPNLTFSTLTVSNMSPEDSSIYLCSVQGARGYTFGSGTRLTVV.

J is TRBJ2-4 and V is TRBV19; TRBD2 agrees at 8 bases. CDR3 length equals 17 residues. Germline loops: CDR1 LNHDA, CDR2 SQIVND (reference sequence). V trimming: 7 bases; J trimming: 7 bases; junction bases outside the gene matches: 18. The CDR3 DNA follows: TGTGCCAGTACCCCTCGGGGGGGCGAAGGTGTAGGGAACATTCAGTACTTC. Its translation: CASTPRGGEGVGNIQYF.

The chain joins TRBV7-2 to TRBJ2-5; 9 bases map to TRBD1. The CDR3 length is 16 residues. V lost 4 bases, J lost 0 bases, and 6 bases stayed unmatched. Per germline, CDR1 SGHTA and CDR2 FQGNSA. The CDR3 region has the DNA TGTGCCAGCAGCTCGTACCGGGACAGGGACCAAGAGACCCAGTACTTC. It yields the protein CASSSYRDRDQETQYF.

V is TRBV11-1 and J is TRBJ2-3, with D uncertain. The CDR3 has 13 amino acids. Trimming pared 1 base from V and 3 bases from J, leaving 5 bases between. CDR1 and CDR2 (germline): SGHAT, FQDESV (reference sequence). The CDR3 DNA reads as TGTGCCAGCAGCTTAGACGGGACAGATACGCAGTATTTT. It specifies CASSLDGTDTQYF.

The chain employs TRBV5-1 and TRBJ1-2; D is unresolved. V gave up 4 bases and J gave up 6 bases, with 13 bases separating them. The CDR3 consists of 13 residues. CDR1 SGHRS and CDR2 YFSETQ come from the germline V gene. The CDR3 region has the DNA TGCGCCAGCAGCCCGGAAAGTCGGGATGGCTACACCTTC. This gives the protein CASSPESRDGYTF.

The chain is built from TRBV7-2 and TRBJ1-5; D is ambiguous. The ends were cut back, 4 bases at V and 7 bases at J, with 11 bases in the middle. Germline V lookup: CDR1 SGHTA, CDR2 FQGNSA. The CDR3 spans 13 residues. The CDR3 DNA reads as TGTGCCAGCAGCTCGTATACTAGCCAGCCCCAGCATTTT. It encodes CASSSYTSQPQHF.

This chain joins TRBV7-9 and TRBJ1-6, with TRBD1 matching 8 bases. V lost 4 bases to trimming and J lost 10 bases; unmatched junction nucleotides: 12. Germline CDR1 reads SEHNR; CDR2 reads FQNEAQ (reference sequence). The CDR3 has 16 amino acids. The DNA of the CDR3 is TGTGCCAGCAGCTCCAGAGACAGGGGAGGAGGGTCACCCCTCCACTTT. It is translated as CASSSRDRGGGSPLHF.